The T cell receptor beta chain described here comes from a study of human T cells and chemical hapten exposure. About the research overall: Patients' scalps got diphenylcyclopropenone weekly throughout the approximately 25-week study. Study findings and constraints: Counts of expanded TCRs at PT1 were positively correlated with patch test score.

The germline V and J ends were trimmed by 0 bases and 7 bases, with 15 bases remaining between them. In germline, CDR1 is SGHAT, CDR2 FQNNGV. This CDR3 is built from 15 residues. This clonotype was observed a handful of times. No antigen is known for it. TCRdb reprocessed the RACE reads via MiXCR and lists one record per CDR3 protein. The data contain some 360,000 distinct CDR3 sequences, approximately 5.1% of them singletons. The time point is: pre-sensitization, week 0. Treatment denoted: therapeutic diphenylcyclopropenone sensitization with weekly scalp DPC. The chain recombines TRBV11-2 with TRBJ1-2; D gene uncertain. The receptor was derived from a woman aged 45-65 years with alopecia areata. Some clones in this sample may be carry-over from other donors' samples. Sequences were derived from whole blood, sampled in connection with sensitization to the hapten diphenylcyclopropenone (DPC). The CDR3, as DNA: TGTGCCAGCAGCTTAGATCCCGGGCGGTCCCCTGGCTACACCTTC. Its translation: CASSLDPGRSPGYTF.